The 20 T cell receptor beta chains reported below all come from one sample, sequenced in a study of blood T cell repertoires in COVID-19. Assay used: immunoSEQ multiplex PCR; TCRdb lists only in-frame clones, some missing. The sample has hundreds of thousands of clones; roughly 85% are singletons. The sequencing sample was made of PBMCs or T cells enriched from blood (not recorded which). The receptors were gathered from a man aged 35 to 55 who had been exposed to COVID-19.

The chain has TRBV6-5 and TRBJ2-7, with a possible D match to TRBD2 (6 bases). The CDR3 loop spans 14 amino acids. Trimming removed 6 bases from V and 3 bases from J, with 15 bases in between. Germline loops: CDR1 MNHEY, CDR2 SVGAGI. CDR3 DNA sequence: TGTGCCAGCAGACGGACGGAGGGGCACTACGAGCAGTACTTC. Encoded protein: CASRRTEGHYEQYF.

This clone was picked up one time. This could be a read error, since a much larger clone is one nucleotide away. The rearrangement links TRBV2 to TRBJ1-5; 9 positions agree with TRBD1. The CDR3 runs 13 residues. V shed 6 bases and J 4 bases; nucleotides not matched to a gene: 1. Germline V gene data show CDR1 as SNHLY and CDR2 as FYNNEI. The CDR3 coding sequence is TGTGCCAGCAGGGGGACAGGGAATCAGCCCCAGCATTTT. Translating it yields CASRGTGNQPQHF.

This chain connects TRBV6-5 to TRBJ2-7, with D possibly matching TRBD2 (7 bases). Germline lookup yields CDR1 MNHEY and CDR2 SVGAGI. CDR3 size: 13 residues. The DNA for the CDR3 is TGTGCGACAAGGGGGGGGCTAGACTACGAGCAGTACTTC. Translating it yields CATRGGLDYEQYF.

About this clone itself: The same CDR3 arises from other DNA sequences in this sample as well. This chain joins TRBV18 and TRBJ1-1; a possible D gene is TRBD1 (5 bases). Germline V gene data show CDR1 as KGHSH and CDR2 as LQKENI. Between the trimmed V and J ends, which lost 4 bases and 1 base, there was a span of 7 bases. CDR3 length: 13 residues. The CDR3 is CASSLDRNTEAFF. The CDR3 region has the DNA TGTGCCAGCTCACTAGACAGGAACACTGAAGCTTTCTTT.

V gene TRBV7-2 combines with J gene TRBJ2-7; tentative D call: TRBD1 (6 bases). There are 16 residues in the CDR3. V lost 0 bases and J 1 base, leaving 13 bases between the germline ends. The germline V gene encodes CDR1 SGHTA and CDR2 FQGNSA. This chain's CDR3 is CASSLASTGRSYEQYF. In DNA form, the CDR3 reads TGTGCCAGCAGCTTAGCGAGCACAGGGAGATCCTACGAGCAGTACTTC. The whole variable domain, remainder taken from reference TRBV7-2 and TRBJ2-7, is GAGVSQSPSNKVTEKGKDVELRCDPISGHTALYWYRQSLGQGLEFLIYFQGNSAPDKSGLPSDRFSAERTGGSVSTLTIQRTQQEDSAVYLCASSLASTGRSYEQYFGPGTRLTVT.

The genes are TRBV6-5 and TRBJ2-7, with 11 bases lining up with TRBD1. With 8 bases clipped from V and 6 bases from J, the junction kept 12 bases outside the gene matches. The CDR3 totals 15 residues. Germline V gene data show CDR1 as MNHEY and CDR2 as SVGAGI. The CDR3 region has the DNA TGTGCCAGCGGGAAGAATACCGGGACAGGGGGCGAGCAGTACTTC. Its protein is CASGKNTGTGGEQYF.

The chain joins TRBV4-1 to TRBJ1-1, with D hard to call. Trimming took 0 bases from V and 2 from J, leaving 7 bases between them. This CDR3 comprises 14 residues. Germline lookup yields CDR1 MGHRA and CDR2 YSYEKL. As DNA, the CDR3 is TGCGCCAGCAGCCAAGAACAGCTAAACACTGAAGCTTTCTTT. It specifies CASSQEQLNTEAFF.

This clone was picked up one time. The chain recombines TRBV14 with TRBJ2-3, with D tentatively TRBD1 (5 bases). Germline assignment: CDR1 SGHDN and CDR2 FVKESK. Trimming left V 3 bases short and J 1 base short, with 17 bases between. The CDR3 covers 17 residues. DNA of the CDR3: TGTGCCAGCAGCCACTTCATGAAAGGGGTGGGCACAGATACGCAGTATTTT. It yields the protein CASSHFMKGVGTDTQYF. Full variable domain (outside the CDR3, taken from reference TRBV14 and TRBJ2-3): EAGVTQFPSHSVIEKGQTVTLRCDPISGHDNLYWYRRVMGKEIKFLLHFVKESKQDESGMPNNRFLAERTGGTYSTLKVQPAELEDSGVYFCASSHFMKGVGTDTQYFGPGTRLTVL.

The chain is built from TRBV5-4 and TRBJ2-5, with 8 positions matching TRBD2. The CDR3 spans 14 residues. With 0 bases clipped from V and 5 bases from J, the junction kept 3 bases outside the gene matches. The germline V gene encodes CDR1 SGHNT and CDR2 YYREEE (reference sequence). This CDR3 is CASSLGSSGETQYF. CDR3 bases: TGTGCCAGCAGCTTGGGGTCTAGCGGGGAGACCCAGTACTTC.

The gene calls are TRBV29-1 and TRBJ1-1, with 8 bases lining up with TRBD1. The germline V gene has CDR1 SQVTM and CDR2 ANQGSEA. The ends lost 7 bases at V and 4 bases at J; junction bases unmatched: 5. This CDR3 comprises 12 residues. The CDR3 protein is CSAGQGGTEAFF. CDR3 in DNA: TGCAGCGCCGGACAGGGTGGCACTGAAGCTTTCTTT.

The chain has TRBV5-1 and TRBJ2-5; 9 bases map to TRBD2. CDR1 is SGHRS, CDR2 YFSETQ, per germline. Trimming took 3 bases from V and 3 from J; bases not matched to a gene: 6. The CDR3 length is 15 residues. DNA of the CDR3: TGCGCCAGCAGCTCCCAGCCTAGCGGGGAAGAGACCCAGTACTTC. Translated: CASSSQPSGEETQYF.

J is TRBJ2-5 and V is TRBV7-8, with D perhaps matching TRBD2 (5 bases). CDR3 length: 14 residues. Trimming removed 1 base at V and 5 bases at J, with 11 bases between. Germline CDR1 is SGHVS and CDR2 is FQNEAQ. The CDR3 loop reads CASSLERVRETQYF. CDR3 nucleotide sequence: TGTGCCAGCAGCTTAGAGAGGGTCCGGGAGACCCAGTACTTC.

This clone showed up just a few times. CDR3 in DNA: TGTGCCATGTCGTCCCGGGACAGGGGGTCTCTGAGGGAGCAGTACTTC. This translates into CAMSSRDRGSLREQYF. This chain uses TRBV10-3 with TRBJ2-7, with TRBD1 matching 11 bases. After removal of 9 bases from V and 7 bases from J, the junction contained 17 bases not matched to a gene. Germline V gene lookup returns CDR1 ENHRY and CDR2 SYGVKD. The CDR3 length is 16 residues.

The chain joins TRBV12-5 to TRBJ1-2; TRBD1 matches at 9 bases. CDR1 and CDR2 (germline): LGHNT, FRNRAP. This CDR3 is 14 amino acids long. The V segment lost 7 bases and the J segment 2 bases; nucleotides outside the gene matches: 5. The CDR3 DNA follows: TGTGCTAGTGCCCCGGGACAGGGAAACTATGGCTACACCTTC. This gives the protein CASAPGQGNYGYTF.

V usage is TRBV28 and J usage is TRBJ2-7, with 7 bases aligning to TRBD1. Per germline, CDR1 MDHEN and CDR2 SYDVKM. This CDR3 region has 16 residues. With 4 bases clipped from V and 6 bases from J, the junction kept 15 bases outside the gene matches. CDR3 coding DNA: TGTGCCAGCAGTTCCAATCCGGGACAGCCTAAACCCGAGCAGTACTTC. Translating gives CASSSNPGQPKPEQYF.

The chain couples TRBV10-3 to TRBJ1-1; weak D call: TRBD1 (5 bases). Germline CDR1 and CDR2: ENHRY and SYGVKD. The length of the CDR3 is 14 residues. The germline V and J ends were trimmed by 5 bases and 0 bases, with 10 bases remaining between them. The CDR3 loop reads CAISFDSLNTEAFF. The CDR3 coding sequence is TGTGCCATCAGTTTTGACAGCCTGAACACTGAAGCTTTCTTT.

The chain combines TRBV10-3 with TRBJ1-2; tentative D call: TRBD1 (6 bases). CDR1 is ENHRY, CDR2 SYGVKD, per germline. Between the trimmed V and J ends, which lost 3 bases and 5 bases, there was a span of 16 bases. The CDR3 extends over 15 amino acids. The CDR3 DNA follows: TGTGCCATCAGTGAACAGGGAGAGGCTTCTTATGGCTACACCTTC. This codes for CAISEQGEASYGYTF.

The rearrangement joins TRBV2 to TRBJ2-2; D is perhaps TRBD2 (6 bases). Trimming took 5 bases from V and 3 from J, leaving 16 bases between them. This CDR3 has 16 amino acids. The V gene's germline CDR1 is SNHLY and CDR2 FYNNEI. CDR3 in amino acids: CASSSIVIADTGELFF. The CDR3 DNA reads TGTGCCAGCAGTTCCATAGTAATAGCGGACACCGGGGAGCTGTTTTTT.

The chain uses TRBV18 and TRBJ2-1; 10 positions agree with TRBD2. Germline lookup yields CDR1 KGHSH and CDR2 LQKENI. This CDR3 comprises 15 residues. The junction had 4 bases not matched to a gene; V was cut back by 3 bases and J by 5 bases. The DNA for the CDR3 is TGTGCCAGCTCACCTGGACTAGCGGTAGACAATGAGCAGTTCTTC. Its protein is CASSPGLAVDNEQFF.

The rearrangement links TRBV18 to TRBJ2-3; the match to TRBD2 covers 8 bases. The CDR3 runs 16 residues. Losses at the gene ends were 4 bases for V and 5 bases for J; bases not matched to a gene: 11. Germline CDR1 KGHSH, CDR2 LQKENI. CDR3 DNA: TGTGCCAGCTCACTGGTAGCGGGGCTGGGAGGAGATACGCAGTATTTT. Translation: CASSLVAGLGGDTQYF.